The 11 T cell receptor beta chains listed next were all sequenced from one sample in a study of cytotoxic CD8 clonotypes in ibrutinib-treated CLL. TCRdb's table, derived via immunoSEQ multiplex PCR, lists solely in-frame clones and lacks some. The data contain approximately 15,000 clones, approximately 58% of them singletons. Sequencing was performed on PBMCs, taken before ibrutinib treatment. These receptors all stem from a human donor with chronic lymphocytic leukemia.

The rearrangement links TRBV5-4 to TRBJ1-1; D remains ambiguous. The germline gives CDR1 SGHNT, CDR2 YYREEE (reference sequence). The CDR3 has 15 amino acids. Trimming cost V 0 bases and J 1 base, with 10 bases left between them. The chain's CDR3 is CASSLVKKTNTEAFF. The CDR3 region has the DNA TGTGCCAGCAGCTTGGTCAAGAAAACGAACACTGAAGCTTTCTTT.

The rearrangement uses TRBV27 and TRBJ1-2; D gene unclear. Germline-derived CDR1 and CDR2 are MNHEY and SMNVEV (reference sequence). V gave up 2 bases and J gave up 4 bases, with 17 bases separating them. The CDR3 is made up of 16 amino acids. The chain's CDR3 is CASSLIPAIPGYGYTF. The CDR3 DNA sequence: TGTGCCAGCAGTTTAATCCCCGCCATCCCTGGCTATGGCTACACCTTC.

The rearrangement joins TRBV6-1 to TRBJ2-7, with TRBD1 matching 9 bases. V shed 10 bases and J 1 base; nucleotides not matched to a gene: 8. Germline V gene lookup returns CDR1 MNHNS and CDR2 SASEGT. CDR3 length equals 14 residues. The CDR3 loop reads CATGRGQGSYEQYV. Here the CDR3 DNA reads TGTGCCACCGGTCGCGGACAGGGGTCCTACGAGCAGTACGTC.

The rearrangement links TRBV21-1 to TRBJ2-7; the table gives TRBD2 as D, unverified against the DNA. TRBV21-1 is listed as a pseudogene. This CDR3 region has 15 residues. CDR3: CASSMRPLTPYEQYV. As DNA, the CDR3 is TGTGCCAGCAGCATGAGGCCGTTAACCCCTTACGAGCAGTACGTC.

This chain connects TRBV5-1 to TRBJ1-2; the D is unclear. The V gene lost 0 bases and the J gene lost 7 bases, with 10 bases spanning the gap. CDR1 and CDR2 from the germline V gene are SGHRS and YFSETQ. This CDR3 spans 13 amino acids. CDR3 in amino acids: CASSLGAVPGYTF. The CDR3 bases are TGCGCCAGCAGCTTGGGTGCAGTCCCTGGCTACACCTTC.

The V gene is TRBV19, the J gene TRBJ1-1; TRBD1 is a possible D gene (6 bases). The CDR3 has 13 amino acids. V was shortened by 7 bases and J by 7 bases, with 16 bases between the two germline ends. The V gene's germline CDR1 is LNHDA and CDR2 SQIVND (reference sequence). The CDR3 DNA follows: TGTGCCAGTAACGGGGGGCGCTATAATGAAGCTTTCTTT. As protein: CASNGGRYNEAFF. Using reference TRBV19 and TRBJ1-1 for the parts outside the CDR3, the full variable domain is DGGITQSPKYLFRKEGQNVTLSCEQNLNHDAMYWYRQDPGQGLRLIYYSQIVNDFQKGDIAEGYSVSREKKESFPLTVTSAQKNPTAFYLCASNGGRYNEAFFGQGTRLTVV.

The CDR3 loop reads CASSDWDSLYEQYF. In nucleotides, the CDR3 is TGTGCCAGCAGTGATTGGGACAGCCTCTACGAGCAGTACTTC. The J gene is TRBJ2-7, the V gene TRBV6-5; 7 nucleotides match TRBD1. Germline loops: CDR1 MNHEY, CDR2 SVGAGI. The length of the CDR3 is 14 residues. Trimming removed 5 bases from V and 3 bases from J; junction bases left unmatched: 7.

The CDR3 bases are TGTGCCAGCAGCTTATGGGACAGGGAGGGCACCGGGGAGCTGTTTTTT. This codes for CASSLWDREGTGELFF. The rearrangement uses TRBV11-2 and TRBJ2-2; 9 bases agree with TRBD1. The CDR3 is 16 amino acids. Germline lookup yields CDR1 SGHAT and CDR2 FQNNGV. J lost 4 bases, V lost 2 bases, and 5 bases had no gene match.

V usage is TRBV5-4 and J usage is TRBJ2-3, with 16 bases that match TRBD2. The CDR3 has 17 residues. J gave up 4 bases and V 4 bases, and 6 bases lay outside the gene matches. The germline gives CDR1 SGHNT, CDR2 YYREEE (reference sequence). The CDR3, as DNA: TGTGCCAGCAGCCCCGGGACTAGCGGGGGGGCCGCAGATACGCAGTATTTT. Protein product: CASSPGTSGGAADTQYF.

This sequence joins TRBV7-2 and TRBJ2-7; D possibly corresponds to TRBD2 (5 bases). The CDR3 extends over 15 amino acids. Germline V lookup: CDR1 SGHTA, CDR2 FQGNSA. The germline V and J ends were trimmed by 1 base and 5 bases, with 15 bases remaining between them. The CDR3 is CASSLEAQRADEQYF. The CDR3 DNA reads as TGTGCCAGCAGCTTAGAGGCACAGAGGGCCGACGAGCAGTACTTC.

This clone was seen a handful of times. This chain connects TRBV19 to TRBJ1-5; TRBD1 matches at 8 bases. The germline V gene encodes CDR1 LNHDA and CDR2 SQIVND (reference sequence). V dropped 6 bases and J dropped 8; count of bases not matched to a gene: 12. This CDR3 is built from 15 residues. The CDR3 here is CASRTPRTGREPQHF. CDR3 DNA sequence: TGTGCCAGTAGAACCCCCCGGACAGGGCGGGAGCCCCAGCATTTT.